Presented here are 30 T cell receptor beta chains from one specimen sequenced in a study of immune characterization of retroperitoneal liposarcoma. TCRdb reprocessed the PCR reads via MiXCR and lists one record per CDR3 protein. The profile shows around 2,600 distinct CDR3 sequences, around a quarter of them singletons. Sequenced material: tumor tissue. The origin of the receptors is a male donor with retroperitoneal liposarcoma.

Within the sample, this clonotype is medium-sized. The V gene is TRBV6-1, the J gene TRBJ2-1, with TRBD2 identical over 10 bases. This CDR3 is 20 amino acids long. Unmatched junction bases numbered 14, after V lost 1 base and J lost 2 bases. Germline V gives CDR1 MNHNS, CDR2 SASEGT. The CDR3 loop reads CASSEVQSPSGGRTYNEQFF. For the CDR3, the DNA is TGTGCCAGCAGTGAAGTTCAAAGCCCTAGCGGGGGACGTACCTACAATGAGCAGTTCTTC.

Within the sample, this clonotype is large. The genes are TRBV6-1 and TRBJ2-5; no firm D call. Between the trimmed V and J ends, which lost 6 bases and 0 bases, there was a span of 11 bases. The CDR3 runs to 14 residues. CDR1 is MNHNS, CDR2 SASEGT, per germline. The CDR3 here is CASSTSWYQETQYF. Written as DNA, the CDR3 is TGTGCCAGCAGCACAAGTTGGTACCAAGAGACCCAGTACTTC.

This clonotype was detected ten times or more. This may arise from a read error, as a much more abundant clone is one base away. The chain combines TRBV7-6 with TRBJ2-1; either TRBD1 or TRBD2 may fit D (6 bases each). Germline V gene data show CDR1 as SGHVS and CDR2 as FNYEAQ. Trimming removed 7 bases from V and 9 bases from J, with 19 bases in between. This CDR3 region has 14 residues. This CDR3 reads CASKLSIQGGEQFF. DNA for the CDR3: TGTGCCAGCAAACTTTCGATACAGGGAGGTGAGCAGTTCTTC.

There are many counts of this clonotype. The rearrangement links TRBV12-3 or TRBV12-4 to TRBJ1-4; D gene ambiguous. The CDR3 consists of 12 residues. Trimming left V 3 bases short and J 5 bases short, with 4 bases between. As DNA, the CDR3 is TGTGCCAGCAGTTTGGAAAATGAAAAACTGTTTTTT. It yields the protein CASSLENEKLFF.

This clonotype is classed as large. This rearrangement joins TRBV6-1 to TRBJ2-1; D is unresolved. The V gene's germline CDR1 is MNHNS and CDR2 SASEGT. Trimming removed 2 bases from V and 10 bases from J, with 9 bases in between. The CDR3 runs 12 residues. This chain's CDR3 is CASSEWVYEQFF. CDR3 DNA sequence: TGTGCCAGCAGTGAATGGGTCTACGAGCAGTTCTTC.

In its sample, this clonotype is medium-sized. This sequence joins TRBV7-6 and TRBJ1-6; D gene uncertain. The CDR3 totals 18 residues. The ends were cut back, 4 bases at V and 1 base at J, with 17 bases in the middle. Germline V lookup: CDR1 SGHVS, CDR2 FNYEAQ. The CDR3 bases are TGTGCCAGCAGCTCGGACCCTCCCATGAGGTCCTATAATTCACCCCTCCACTTT. Translated: CASSSDPPMRSYNSPLHF.

By share of the sample, this clonotype is large. The chain has TRBV10-2 and TRBJ2-1, with D unresolved. The V end lost 3 bases, the J end lost 10 bases, and 13 bases lay between the germline ends. CDR3 length equals 13 residues. Germline loops: CDR1 WSHSY, CDR2 SAAADI. This chain's CDR3 is CASSETPPPEQFF. DNA for the CDR3: TGCGCCAGCAGTGAAACACCTCCCCCCGAGCAGTTCTTC.

V usage is TRBV7-2 and J usage is TRBJ2-3; no firm D call. The length of the CDR3 is 14 residues. The V gene's germline CDR1 is SGHTA and CDR2 FQGNSA. V was pared by 6 bases and J by 4 bases, with 14 bases between. CDR3 in DNA: TGTGCCAGCAGTTCAAGGGCCACATCAGATACGCAGTATTTT. It encodes CASSSRATSDTQYF.

This clonotype rates as medium-sized. V is TRBV27 and J is TRBJ2-1, with 11 nucleotides matching TRBD2. The CDR3 sequence is 15 residues long. Germline CDR1 and CDR2: MNHEY and SMNVEV (reference sequence). J was trimmed by 6 bases and V by 3 bases; bases with no gene match: 4. CDR3 nucleotides: TGTGCCAGCAGTTTCCCCGGGACTAGCGGCAATGAGCAGTTCTTC. Translated, it gives CASSFPGTSGNEQFF.

V and J are TRBV11-3 and TRBJ2-3, with D possibly matching TRBD2 (6 bases). Germline CDR1 is SGHNT and CDR2 is YENEEA. This CDR3 is built from 18 residues. The ends were cut back, 1 base at V and 3 bases at J, with 20 bases in the middle. The CDR3 reads CASSLGTTGRGETDTQYF. The CDR3 coding sequence is TGTGCCAGCAGCTTAGGGACTACCGGGAGAGGGGAGACAGATACGCAGTATTTT.

This clonotype is medium-sized within its sample. The V and J genes are TRBV12-3 or TRBV12-4 and TRBJ2-5; 13 bases agree with TRBD2. V dropped 6 bases and J dropped 2; count of bases not matched to a gene: 3. This CDR3 is 15 amino acids long. CDR3 DNA sequence: TGTGCCAGCAGAGTGGGACTAGCGGGACAAGAGACCCAGTACTTC. This translates into CASRVGLAGQETQYF.

This clonotype has ten or more counts. The chain combines TRBV7-2 with TRBJ2-1, with TRBD1 matching 8 bases. TRBJ2-7 matches the DNA end more closely, so the J call is doubtful. The germline V gene encodes CDR1 SGHTA and CDR2 FQGNSA. The CDR3 spans 17 residues. The CDR3 loop reads CASSLNGQGFSYNEQYF. CDR3 coding DNA: TGTGCCAGCAGCTTAAACGGACAGGGATTCTCCTACAATGAGCAGTACTTC.

This clonotype was seen more than once but under ten times. One base away lies a much larger clone, so this may be a sequencing read error. The CDR3 loop reads CASSDWGDEQFF. The CDR3 DNA is TGTGCCAGCAGTGATTGGGGGGATGAGCAGTTCTTC. The chain has TRBV6-1 and TRBJ2-1; tentatively, D is TRBD2 (6 bases). The CDR3 is made up of 12 amino acids. Germline CDR1 and CDR2: MNHNS and SASEGT. V gave up 3 bases and J gave up 8 bases, with 8 bases separating them.

Sample share makes this clonotype large. The V call is TRBV6-1, the J call TRBJ2-1; TRBD1 matches at 10 bases. The germline CDR1 and CDR2 sequences are MNHNS and SASEGT. V shed 6 bases and J 1 base; nucleotides not matched to a gene: 6. The CDR3 sequence is 16 residues long. CDR3 DNA: TGTGCCAGCAGACGACAGGGGGCTATATCCTACAATGAGCAGTTCTTC. As protein: CASRRQGAISYNEQFF.

This clonotype was seen once. The chain combines TRBV6-1 with TRBJ2-5; D might be TRBD2 (5 bases). Trimming left V 5 bases short and J 7 bases short, with 8 bases between. In germline, CDR1 is MNHNS, CDR2 SASEGT. The CDR3 extends over 11 amino acids. CDR3 protein: CASSIRGTQYF. The CDR3 DNA follows: TGTGCCAGCAGTATACGGGGGACCCAGTACTTC.

By sample share, this clonotype is medium-sized. The rearrangement joins TRBV6-5 to TRBJ2-1, with TRBD2 as a possible D gene (7 bases). V lost 2 bases and J lost 10, with 18 bases in between. Germline V CDR1 and CDR2: MNHEY, SVGAGI. This CDR3 comprises 15 residues. Written as DNA, the CDR3 is TGTGCCAGCAGTTACACCTCGACAGGACTAGGAGAGCAGTTCTTC. It translates to CASSYTSTGLGEQFF.

This clonotype is medium-sized. The rearrangement joins TRBV6-6 to TRBJ2-3; D unresolved. The ends were cut back, 0 bases at V and 4 bases at J, with 14 bases in the middle. The CDR3 is 16 residues long. Germline CDR1 MNHNY, CDR2 SVGAGI (reference sequence). In DNA form, the CDR3 reads TGTGCCAGCAGTTACTCCCCTGCTTCCCCGCCAGATACGCAGTATTTT. Translation gives CASSYSPASPPDTQYF.

By frequency in the sample, this clonotype is large. The V and J genes are TRBV6-4 and TRBJ2-1, with D tentatively TRBD2 (6 bases). This CDR3 spans 15 amino acids. Trimming removed 2 bases from V and 9 bases from J, with 17 bases in between. The germline V gene encodes CDR1 MRHNA and CDR2 SNTAGT. CDR3 sequence (DNA): TGTGCCAGCAGTGACGGGGACTCTGAAGCGGCTGAGCAGTTCTTC. The encoded protein is CASSDGDSEAAEQFF.

The table lists this clonotype with many counts. This chain connects TRBV7-2 to TRBJ2-1, with TRBD1 identical over 7 bases. The end of the DNA fits TRBJ2-7 better, so the J call may be wrong. This CDR3 has 14 residues. Germline CDR1 SGHTA, CDR2 FQGNSA. The CDR3 reads CASTKGTVYNEQYF. CDR3 nucleotide sequence: TGTGCCAGCACAAAAGGGACAGTCTACAATGAGCAGTACTTC.

By sample fraction, this clonotype is medium-sized. The chain has TRBV12-3 or TRBV12-4 and TRBJ2-1, with D possibly being TRBD2 (6 bases). CDR3 length: 16 residues. V gave up 5 bases and J gave up 0 bases, with 14 bases separating them. CDR3 coding DNA: TGTGCCAGCAGTAGCTTTAGCGGCCTCTCCTACAATGAGCAGTTCTTC. It translates to CASSSFSGLSYNEQFF.

In nucleotides, the CDR3 is TGTGCCAGCAGTGACCCCCGGGACATTGGCACAGATACGCAGTATTTT. Its protein is CASSDPRDIGTDTQYF. The genes are TRBV12-3 or TRBV12-4 and TRBJ2-3; tentative D call: TRBD1 (6 bases). CDR3 size: 16 residues. V lost 5 bases and J lost 1, with 16 bases in between.

Sample share makes this clonotype medium-sized. This sequence joins TRBV12-3 or TRBV12-4 and TRBJ2-3; D could derive from TRBD1 or TRBD2 (6 bases each). V lost 2 bases and J 5 bases, leaving 17 bases between the germline ends. CDR3 length: 16 amino acids. The CDR3, as DNA: TGTGCCAGCAGTTTATCGGGGGCTCTGGGGGGAGATACGCAGTATTTT. Amino acid sequence: CASSLSGALGGDTQYF.

This chain connects TRBV10-2 to TRBJ2-5; TRBD2 might be the D (7 bases). With 6 bases removed from V and 7 bases from J, the gap between germline ends came to 9 bases. This CDR3 is 11 amino acids long. The germline V gene encodes CDR1 WSHSY and CDR2 SAAADI. The CDR3, as DNA: TGCGCCAGCAGGAGGGGGGGGACCCAGTACTTC. This translates into CASRRGGTQYF.

This clonotype is classed as medium-sized. The V and J genes are TRBV6-1 and TRBJ2-1; 10 bases are a match to TRBD1. TRBJ2-7 explains the end of the DNA better; the J call may be wrong. There are 16 residues in the CDR3. Germline values: CDR1 MNHNS, CDR2 SASEGT. CDR3 in DNA: TGTGCCAGCAGTGACGACCCGGGACAGGGGTCCAACGAGCAGTACTTC. Encoded protein: CASSDDPGQGSNEQYF.

This clonotype is labeled as large. This CDR3 reads CASSTSWYQETQFF. Written as DNA, the CDR3 is TGTGCCAGCAGCACAAGTTGGTACCAAGAGACCCAGTTCTTC. This chain connects TRBV6-1 to TRBJ2-5; D ambiguous. The J call is uncertain, as TRBJ2-1 better fits the DNA end. Germline V gene lookup returns CDR1 MNHNS and CDR2 SASEGT. This CDR3 region has 14 residues.

A single count supports this clonotype. The J gene is TRBJ2-7, the V gene TRBV12-3 or TRBV12-4; the match to TRBD1 covers 7 bases. This CDR3 is built from 13 residues. Germline trimming cut 6 bases from V and 5 bases from J; bases unmatched to any gene: 7. The CDR3 reads CASRGTASDEQYF. CDR3 nucleotides: TGTGCCAGCAGGGGGACAGCCAGCGACGAGCAGTACTTC.

This clonotype was seen a single time. V is TRBV12-3 or TRBV12-4 and J is TRBJ2-1; 10 bases align to TRBD2. The junction had 4 bases not matched to a gene; V was cut back by 5 bases and J by 9 bases. CDR3 length: 13 residues. This CDR3 is CASSRAGGTEQFF. The CDR3 DNA sequence: TGTGCCAGCAGTCGAGCGGGAGGGACTGAGCAGTTCTTC.

Relative to its sample, this clonotype is large. V and J are TRBV6-1 and TRBJ2-1; 9 bases align to TRBD2. The J call could be wrong; TRBJ2-7 is a better fit for the DNA end. This CDR3 region has 15 residues. The germline V gene has CDR1 MNHNS and CDR2 SASEGT. The CDR3 spells CASSPPGLATYEQYF. The DNA of the CDR3 is TGTGCCAGCAGCCCCCCGGGACTAGCCACCTACGAGCAGTACTTC.

V is TRBV6-1 and J is TRBJ1-6; 9 bases are shared with TRBD1. Per the germline V gene, CDR1 is MNHNS and CDR2 is SASEGT. J gave up 6 bases and V 0 bases, and 12 bases lay outside the gene matches. CDR3 length: 19 residues. The CDR3 is CASSEATNIQGARNSPLHF. The DNA for the CDR3 is TGTGCCAGCAGTGAAGCCACCAATATACAGGGGGCGCGTAATTCACCCCTCCACTTT.

By share, this clonotype counts as medium-sized. The chain is built from TRBV7-6 and TRBJ2-1, with 7 bases that match TRBD2. The assigned J gene may be wrong: the sequence end matches TRBJ2-7 better. Germline loops: CDR1 SGHVS, CDR2 FNYEAQ. The CDR3 is 18 amino acids. CDR3 in amino acids: CASSLTRGKIETYNEQYF. DNA of the CDR3: TGTGCCAGCAGCTTGACGCGGGGGAAGATAGAGACCTACAATGAGCAGTACTTC.